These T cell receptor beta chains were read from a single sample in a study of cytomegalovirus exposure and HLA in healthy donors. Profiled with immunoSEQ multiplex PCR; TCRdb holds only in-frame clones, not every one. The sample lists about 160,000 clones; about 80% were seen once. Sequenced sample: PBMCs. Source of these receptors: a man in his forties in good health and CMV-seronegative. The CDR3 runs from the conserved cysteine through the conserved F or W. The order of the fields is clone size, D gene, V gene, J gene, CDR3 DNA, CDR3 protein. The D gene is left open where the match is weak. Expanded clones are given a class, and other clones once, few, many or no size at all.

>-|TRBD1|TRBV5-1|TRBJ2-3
TGCGCCAGCAGCTTGACCGGACAGGCTCGTTCATCAACTAGCACAGATACGCAGTATTTT
CASSLTGQARSSTSTDTQYF
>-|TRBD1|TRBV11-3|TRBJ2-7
TGTGCCAGCAGCTTAAGACAGGGGCTCTACGAGCAGTACTTC
CASSLRQGLYEQYF
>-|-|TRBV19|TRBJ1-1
TGTGCCAGTAGCGCCTTCTCGACTGTGAACACTGAAGCTTTCTTT
CASSAFSTVNTEAFF
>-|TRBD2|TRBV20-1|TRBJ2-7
TGCAGTGCTTCACTAGCGGACGAGCAGTACTTC
CSASLADEQYF
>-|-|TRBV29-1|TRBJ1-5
TGCAGCGTTGCGGGGGAGGGCAATCAGCCCCAGCATTTT
CSVAGEGNQPQHF
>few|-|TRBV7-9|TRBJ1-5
TGTGCCAGCAGCCTCAGTACCAATCAGCCCCAGCATTTT
CASSLSTNQPQHF
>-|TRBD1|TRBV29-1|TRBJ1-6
TGCAGCGCCTCGACAGGGGAGAATTCACCCCTCCACTTT
CSASTGENSPLHF
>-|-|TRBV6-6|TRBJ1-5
TGTGCCAGCAGCTACACTGATCAGCCCCAGCATTTT
CASSYTDQPQHF
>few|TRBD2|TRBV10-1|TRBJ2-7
TGCGCCAGCAGTGAGCAACTAGCGGGAGGACCAAAGTACTTC
CASSEQLAGGPKYF
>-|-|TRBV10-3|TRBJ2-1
TGTGCCATCAGTACCCCGGCAGGGTACAATGAGCAGTTCTTC
CAISTPAGYNEQFF
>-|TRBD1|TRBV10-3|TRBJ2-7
TGTGCCATCAGTGAGGGACAGGGGATCTCATACGAGCAGTACTTC
CAISEGQGISYEQYF
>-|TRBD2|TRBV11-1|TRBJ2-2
TGTGCCACCGGACTAGCGGGACCCACCGGGGAGCTGTTTTTT
CATGLAGPTGELFF
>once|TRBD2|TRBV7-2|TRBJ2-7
TGTGCCAGCAGCCCTTTGGAGGGGACTAGCGGCTACGAGCAGTACTTC
CASSPLEGTSGYEQYF
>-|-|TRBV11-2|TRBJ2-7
TGTGCCAGCGAAAGGAGAGGTTACTACGAGCAGTACTTC
CASERRGYYEQYF
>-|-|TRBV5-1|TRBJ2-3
TGCGCCAGCAGTTCAGCTCAGGGTTTAGATACGCAGTATTTT
CASSSAQGLDTQYF
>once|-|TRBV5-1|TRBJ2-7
TGCGCCAGCAGCGGTCAGGAACAGCAGTACTTC
CASSGQEQQYF
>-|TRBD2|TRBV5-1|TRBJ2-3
TGCGCCAGCAGCTTGGGTGGGAGGGCCGCCGATACGCAGTATTTT
CASSLGGRAADTQYF
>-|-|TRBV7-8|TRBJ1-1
TGTGCCAGCAGCTTGGTTGATTCGGGGGGGCGTGCTTTCTTT
CASSLVDSGGRAFF
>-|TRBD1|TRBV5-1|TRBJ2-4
TGCGCCAGCAGCTTAAGACAGGGCCCAAACAGTCAGTACTTC
CASSLRQGPNSQYF
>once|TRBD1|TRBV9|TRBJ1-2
TGTGCCAGCAGCGCGGGACAGGAGATTACCTATGGCTACACCTTC
CASSAGQEITYGYTF
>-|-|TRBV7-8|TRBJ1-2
TGTGCCAGCAGCCGATACAGGCTACCCTTAAAGGCGGGATATGGCTACACCTTC
CASSRYRLPLKAGYGYTF
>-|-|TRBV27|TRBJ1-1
TGTGCCAGCAGTTTATCTTCGGGCAGGGGACGGCGAGCTTTCTTT
CASSLSSGRGRRAFF
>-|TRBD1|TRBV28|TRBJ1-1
TGTGCCAGCAGTTTTCCCCCATACACGGACAGGGCCACTGAAGCTTTCTTT
CASSFPPYTDRATEAFF
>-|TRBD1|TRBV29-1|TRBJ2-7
TGCAGCGTTGAGCCGACAGGGGAAGGGGTTATCGACGAGCAGTACTTC
CSVEPTGEGVIDEQYF
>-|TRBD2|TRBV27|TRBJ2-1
TGTGCCAGCAGTTCTCCCCAAAGCGGGAGCCCCAATGAGCAGTTCTTC
CASSSPQSGSPNEQFF
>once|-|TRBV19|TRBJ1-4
TGTGCCAGTAGTACCGACAGAATTAATGAAAAACTGTTTTTT
CASSTDRINEKLFF
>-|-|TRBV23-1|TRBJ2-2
TGCGCCAGCAGTCCCCGACTCATCCCCGGGGAGCTGTTTTTT
CASSPRLIPGELFF
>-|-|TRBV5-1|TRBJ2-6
TGCGCCAGCAGCTTGGCCGGCAGAGGCTCTGGGGCCAACGGCCTGACTTTC
CASSLAGRGSGANGLTF
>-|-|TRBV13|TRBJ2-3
TGTGCCAGCAGCCTGGACTCCACAGATACGCAGTATTTT
CASSLDSTDTQYF
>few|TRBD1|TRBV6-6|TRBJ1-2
TGTGCCAGCAGCCCCGGACAGGAGGGTGGCTACACCTTC
CASSPGQEGGYTF
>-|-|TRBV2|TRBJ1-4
TGTGCCAGCAGGGTGGGGCGAGGCCTAAATGAAAAACTGTTTTTT
CASRVGRGLNEKLFF
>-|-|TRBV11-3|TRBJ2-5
TGTGCCAGCAGCTTGGGGCAGGGGCGGCAAGAGACCCAGTACTTC
CASSLGQGRQETQYF
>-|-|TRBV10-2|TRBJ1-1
TGCGCCAGCAGTGAGTCGGGGTGGACTCGAATGAACACTGAAGCTTTCTTT
CASSESGWTRMNTEAFF
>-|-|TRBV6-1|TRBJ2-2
TGTGCCAGCAGTGACAGGGTGGCCGGGGAGCTGTTTTTT
CASSDRVAGELFF
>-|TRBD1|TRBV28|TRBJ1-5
TGTGCCAGCAGTTCTCCAGGGGGCCAGCCCCAGCATTTT
CASSSPGGQPQHF
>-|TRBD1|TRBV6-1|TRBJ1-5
TGTGCCAGCAGTGCCAGACAGGGCTTAAATCAGCCCCAGCATTTT
CASSARQGLNQPQHF
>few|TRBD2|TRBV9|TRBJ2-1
TGTGCCAGCAGCGTAGGTTCAGCGGGAGAGGTCAATGAGCAGTTCTTC
CASSVGSAGEVNEQFF
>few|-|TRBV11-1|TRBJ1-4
TGTGCCAGCAGCGGTCACGGAACTAATGAAAAACTGTTTTTT
CASSGHGTNEKLFF
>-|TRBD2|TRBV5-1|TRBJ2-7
TGCGCCAGCAGCTGGGTAGCGGGAGCTTCCTACGAGCAGTACTTC
CASSWVAGASYEQYF
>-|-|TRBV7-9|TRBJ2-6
TGTGCCAGCAGCTTACGGCGGTCCTCTGGGGCCAACGTCCTGACTTTC
CASSLRRSSGANVLTF
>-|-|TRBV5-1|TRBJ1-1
TGCGCCAGCAGCTCGTACAGGGCTGACACTGAAGCTTTCTTT
CASSSYRADTEAFF
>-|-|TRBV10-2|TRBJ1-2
TGCGCCAGCAGTGACACAGGGAGCTACACCTTC
CASSDTGSYTF
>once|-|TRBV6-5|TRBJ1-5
TGTGCCAGCAGTGGGGACAATTTAAGGCCCCAGCATTTT
CASSGDNLRPQHF
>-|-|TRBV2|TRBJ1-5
TGTGCCAGCGGAGGGGTTCCCAATCAGCCCCAGCATTTT
CASGGVPNQPQHF
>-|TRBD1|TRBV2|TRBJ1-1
TGTGCCAGCGGGGGGCGGGGCAGGGGGAGCACTGAAGCTTTCTTT
CASGGRGRGSTEAFF
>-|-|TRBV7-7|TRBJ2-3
TGTGCCAGCAGCTTCTCTAACTCAGATACGCAGTATTTT
CASSFSNSDTQYF
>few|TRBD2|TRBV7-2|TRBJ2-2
TGTGCCAGCAGCTTAGATGGACTAGCGGCGAACACCGGGGAGCTGTTTTTT
CASSLDGLAANTGELFF
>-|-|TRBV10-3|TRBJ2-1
TGTGCCATCAGTGAATTAGGGAGCTCCTACAATGAGCAGTTCTTC
CAISELGSSYNEQFF
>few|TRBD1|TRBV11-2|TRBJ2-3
TGTGCCAGCAGCTCCGGACAGGGCGGCACAGATACGCAGTATTTT
CASSSGQGGTDTQYF
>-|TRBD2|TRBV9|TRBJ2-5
TGTGCCAGCAGCGTAAGCGGGGGCGAGACCCAGTACTTC
CASSVSGGETQYF
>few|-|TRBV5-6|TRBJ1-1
TGTGCCAGCAGCTTATCGAGTTTTGATGAAGCTTTCTTT
CASSLSSFDEAFF
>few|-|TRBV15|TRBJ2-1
TGTGCCACCAGCAGAGGGTCACAGGAGTACAATGAGCAGTTCTTC
CATSRGSQEYNEQFF
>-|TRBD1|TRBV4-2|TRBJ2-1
TGTGCCAGCAGCCAAGACAGGGGGCAATACAATGAGCAGTTCTTC
CASSQDRGQYNEQFF
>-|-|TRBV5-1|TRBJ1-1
TGCGCCAGCAGCTTGGTAATTAACAGTGAAGCTTTCTTT
CASSLVINSEAFF
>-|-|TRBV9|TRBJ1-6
TGTGCCAGCAGAGCAGGTCCCCGCGATTCAGTCCATTCACCCCTCCACTTT
CASRAGPRDSVHSPLHF
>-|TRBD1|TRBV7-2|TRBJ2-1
TGTGCCAGCCATAAGGGACAGGGTACCGAGCAGTTCTTC
CASHKGQGTEQFF
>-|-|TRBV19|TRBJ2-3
TGTGCCAGTAGTATTCAGAGGGCTAGCACAGATACGCAGTATTTT
CASSIQRASTDTQYF
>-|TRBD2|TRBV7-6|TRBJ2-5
TGTGCCAGCAGCTTAGGGACTAGGGGAGAGACCCAGTACTTC
CASSLGTRGETQYF
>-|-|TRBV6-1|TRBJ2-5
TGTGCCAGCAGTGAGGAGGAGACCCAGTACTTC
CASSEEETQYF
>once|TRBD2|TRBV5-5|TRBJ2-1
TGTGCCAGCAGCTCGGGGACTAGCGGGATGGAGCAGTTCTTC
CASSSGTSGMEQFF